The text below deals with one T cell receptor (beta chain). The antigen remains undetermined. This entry comes from a study of cytomegalovirus exposure and HLA in healthy donors. As for the study in general: Within an early data release were about 85 million unique TCRs drawn from HLA-typed donors. Points from the study as a whole: When the data were analyzed later, several of the most significant clusters appeared to be linked to common viral pathogens. According to a later analysis, most TCR beta chains associated with CMV appeared HLA-restricted.

Primers included in the PCR were 60 Vbeta and 13 Jbeta primers. Only in-frame clones appear in the TCRdb table, and some are missing; sequencing was by immunoSEQ multiplex PCR. This table has approximately 110,000 clones, roughly 74% appearing once. The origin of this receptor is a woman in her forties or fifties in good health and CMV-seropositive. Material for sequencing was PBMCs.

Written as DNA, the CDR3 is TGTGCTAGTGGTTTGGCTACGACGGGACAGGGGGCATCAGAGACCCAGTACTTC. Translation: CASGLATTGQGASETQYF. The chain recombines TRBV12-5 with TRBJ2-5; 12 bases are a match to TRBD1. The V gene's germline CDR1 is LGHNT and CDR2 FRNRAP. V lost 1 base, J lost 4 bases, and 10 bases stayed unmatched. The CDR3 totals 18 residues.